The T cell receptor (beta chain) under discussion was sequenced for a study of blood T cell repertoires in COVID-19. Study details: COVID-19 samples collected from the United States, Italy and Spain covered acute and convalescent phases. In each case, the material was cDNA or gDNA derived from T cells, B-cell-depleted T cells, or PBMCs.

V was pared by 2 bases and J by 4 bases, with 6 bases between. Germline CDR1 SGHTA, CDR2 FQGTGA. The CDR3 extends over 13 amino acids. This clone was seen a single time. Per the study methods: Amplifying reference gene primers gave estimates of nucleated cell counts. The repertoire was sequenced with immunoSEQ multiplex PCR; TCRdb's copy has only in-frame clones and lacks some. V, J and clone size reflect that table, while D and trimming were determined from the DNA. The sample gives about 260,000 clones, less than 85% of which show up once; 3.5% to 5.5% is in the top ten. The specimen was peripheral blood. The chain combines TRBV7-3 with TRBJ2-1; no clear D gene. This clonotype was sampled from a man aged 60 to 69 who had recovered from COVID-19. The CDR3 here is CASSLQQYNEQFF. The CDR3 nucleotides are TGTGCCAGCAGCTTACAACAGTACAATGAGCAGTTCTTC.